This T cell receptor beta chain was sequenced during a study of cytomegalovirus exposure and HLA in healthy donors. PCR was performed using 60 Vbeta and 13 Jbeta primers. The table came from immunoSEQ multiplex PCR; TCRdb's copy has only in-frame clones and leaves some out. The sample consists of 100,000 to 150,000 clones, 72% of them appearing once. The germline CDR1 and CDR2 sequences are SQVTM and ANQGSEA. CDR3 length equals 12 residues. V shed 4 bases and J shed 11 bases, with 17 bases lying between them. The clonotype comes from a man aged 25 to 40 in good health and CMV-seronegative. Sequencing input: PBMCs. The chain joins TRBV29-1 to TRBJ1-1; D possibly corresponds to TRBD1 (6 bases). The CDR3 DNA reads as TGCAGCGTTGTCCCATGGACAGAAGGGGCTTTCTTT. Translation: CSVVPWTEGAFF.